The 18 T cell receptor beta chains listed next were all sequenced from one sample in a study of blood T cell repertoires in COVID-19. Libraries were prepared by immunoSEQ multiplex PCR; TCRdb keeps only in-frame clonotypes and omits some of them. The table records about 170,000 clones, approximately 85% of them present only once. The material sequenced was peripheral blood. The receptors were sampled from a woman of 80 years or more with COVID-19, enrolled during active disease.

The CDR3 sequence is CASSPLSGRVGNQPQHF. The CDR3 DNA is TGTGCCAGCTCACCACTCTCTGGCAGGGTCGGCAATCAGCCCCAGCATTTT. The V call is TRBV18, the J call TRBJ1-5, with D maybe TRBD1 (5 bases). V was clipped by 1 base and J by 2 bases, with 15 bases between them. The CDR3 is 17 amino acids. CDR1 and CDR2 from the germline V gene are KGHSH and LQKENI. The variable domain in full, completed from reference TRBV18 and TRBJ1-5, reads NAGVMQNPRHLVRRRGQEARLRCSPMKGHSHVYWYRQLPEEGLKFMVYLQKENIIDESGMPKERFSAEFPKEGPSILRIQQVVRGDSAAYFCASSPLSGRVGNQPQHFGDGTRLSIL.

The V call is TRBV29-1, the J call TRBJ2-1, with a weak D call TRBD2 (6 bases). V shed 4 bases and J shed 4 bases, with 17 bases lying between them. CDR3 size: 15 residues. Germline V gives CDR1 SQVTM, CDR2 ANQGSEA. In DNA form, the CDR3 reads TGCAGCGTTGCCCTCGCGGGAAAAGGATACAATGAGCAGTTCTTC. It yields the protein CSVALAGKGYNEQFF.

This chain uses TRBV10-2 with TRBJ2-6, with TRBD1 as a possible D gene (5 bases). The germline V and J ends were trimmed by 4 bases and 5 bases, with 12 bases remaining between them. Per the germline V gene, CDR1 is WSHSY and CDR2 is SAAADI. The CDR3 is 15 residues long. The CDR3 DNA reads as TGCGCCAGCAGTGGCCTTGGGGCTCGGGCCAACGTCCTGACTTTC. Its protein product is CASSGLGARANVLTF.

V is TRBV12-3 or TRBV12-4 and J is TRBJ2-7, with D tentatively TRBD1 (6 bases). This CDR3 has 13 amino acids. V was clipped by 6 bases and J by 3 bases, with 12 bases between them. As DNA, the CDR3 is TGTGCCAGCAGACCGACAGGTTTCTACGAGCAGTACTTC. Its protein product is CASRPTGFYEQYF.

The chain recombines TRBV20-1 with TRBJ2-7; 9 bases align to TRBD1. The CDR3 extends over 14 amino acids. With V trimmed by 3 bases and J by 7 bases, 10 bases remained unmatched. Looked up from germline, CDR1 is DFQATT and CDR2 is SNEGSKA (reference sequence). CDR3 sequence: CSASSGQGVWEQYF. The CDR3 nucleotides are TGCAGTGCTAGTTCGGGACAGGGAGTGTGGGAGCAGTACTTC.

The rearrangement uses TRBV11-2 and TRBJ2-1; 8 bases are a match to TRBD2. CDR3 length equals 14 residues. The ends lost 5 bases at V and 6 bases at J; junction bases unmatched: 6. Germline V gene sequence: CDR1 SGHAT, CDR2 FQNNGV. The CDR3, as DNA: TGTGCCAGCAGCCAGCGGGAGATAGGCAATGAGCAGTTCTTC. Translation: CASSQREIGNEQFF.

The V call is TRBV11-2, the J call TRBJ2-7; D is unresolved. CDR3 size: 14 residues. V lost 0 bases to trimming and J lost 3 bases, with 9 bases between them. Per the germline V gene, CDR1 is SGHAT and CDR2 is FQNNGV. This CDR3 is CASSLELRLYEQYF. CDR3 in DNA: TGTGCCAGCAGCTTAGAGTTGAGACTCTACGAGCAGTACTTC.

The genes are TRBV5-4 and TRBJ1-2; 12 bases are shared with TRBD1. The J segment lost 7 bases and the V segment lost 4 bases, leaving 8 bases of the junction unmatched. The length of the CDR3 is 15 residues. Per germline, CDR1 SGHNT and CDR2 YYREEE (reference sequence). CDR3 in amino acids: CASSLGTGGAFGYTF. The DNA of the CDR3 is TGTGCCAGCAGCCTAGGGACAGGGGGCGCTTTTGGCTACACCTTC.

CDR3: CASSTGTGEAQYF. The CDR3 DNA is TGTGCCAGCAGCACTGGGACAGGCGAGGCCCAGTACTTC. The chain combines TRBV7-3 with TRBJ2-5, with TRBD1 matching over 8 bases. CDR1 and CDR2 (germline): SGHTA, FQGTGA. This CDR3 is built from 13 residues. V lost 5 bases, J lost 9 bases, and 8 bases stayed unmatched.

The gene calls are TRBV3-1 (or the pseudogene TRBV3-2) and TRBJ2-5, with 10 bases identical to TRBD2. With V trimmed by 2 bases and J by 5 bases, 8 bases remained unmatched. Germline CDR1 is LGHDT and CDR2 is YNNKEL (reference sequence). This CDR3 contains 16 residues. CDR3: CASSQNLAGADETQYF. CDR3 bases: TGTGCCAGCAGCCAAAACCTAGCGGGAGCGGACGAGACCCAGTACTTC.

The genes are TRBV27 and TRBJ1-2; 9 nucleotides align to TRBD1. CDR3 length: 15 residues. CDR1 and CDR2 from the germline V gene are MNHEY and SMNVEV (reference sequence). Trimming cost V 0 bases and J 8 bases; bases outside gene matches: 7. As DNA, the CDR3 is TGTGCCAGCAGTTTATCCCGACAGGGGGTAAACGGCTACACCTTC. It specifies CASSLSRQGVNGYTF.

The chain uses TRBV5-4 and TRBJ1-6, with 9 bases that match TRBD1. V trimming: 6 bases; J trimming: 8 bases; junction bases outside the gene matches: 21. Germline V lookup: CDR1 SGHNT, CDR2 YYREEE (reference sequence). This CDR3 contains 19 residues. CDR3 sequence reads: CASTLRGTGSWERDSPLHF. The DNA of the CDR3 is TGTGCCAGCACTCTGCGGGGGACAGGGTCGTGGGAGAGAGATTCACCCCTCCACTTT.

This chain links TRBV6-5 with TRBJ2-1; 7 bases align to TRBD1. This CDR3 has 14 residues. V lost 9 bases and J lost 0; bases outside the gene matches: 5. Germline V gene sequence: CDR1 MNHEY, CDR2 SVGAGI. The chain's CDR3 is CASTGTVSYNEQFF. The CDR3 DNA reads as TGTGCCAGTACCGGGACAGTCTCCTACAATGAGCAGTTCTTC.

The gene calls are TRBV12-3 or TRBV12-4 and TRBJ2-1; D gene uncertain. CDR3 length: 13 amino acids. Deletions cut 5 bases from V and 3 bases from J, with 8 bases between. The CDR3 coding sequence is TGTGCCAGCAGTCCCAGGATCTACAATGAGCAGTTCTTC. This encodes CASSPRIYNEQFF.

This clone was observed a handful of times. The chain has TRBV7-2 and TRBJ2-1; 8 bases are shared with TRBD2. Germline trimming cut 0 bases from V and 6 bases from J; bases unmatched to any gene: 4. The CDR3 has 15 residues. Germline loops: CDR1 SGHTA, CDR2 FQGNSA. The CDR3 here is CASSLARGAPNEQFF. The CDR3 nucleotides read TGTGCCAGCAGCTTAGCGCGGGGGGCACCCAATGAGCAGTTCTTC.

V and J are TRBV2 and TRBJ2-5, with D tentatively TRBD2 (5 bases). Germline V gene sequence: CDR1 SNHLY, CDR2 FYNNEI. The V end was cut by 5 bases, the J end by 4 bases, with 11 bases between. The CDR3 runs 13 residues. CDR3 coding DNA: TGTGCCAGCAGTCCCGGACTGGGAGAGACCCAGTACTTC. This encodes CASSPGLGETQYF. The whole variable domain, remainder taken from reference TRBV2 and TRBJ2-5, is EPEVTQTPSHQVTQMGQEVILRCVPISNHLYFYWYRQILGQKVEFLVSFYNNEISEKSEIFDDQFSVERPDGSNFTLKIRSTKLEDSAMYFCASSPGLGETQYFGPGTRLLVL.

This sequence joins TRBV2 and TRBJ2-7, with 8 bases lining up with TRBD1. The CDR3 has 15 amino acids. In germline, CDR1 is SNHLY, CDR2 FYNNEI. V gave up 4 bases and J gave up 6 bases; unmatched junction bases: 11. CDR3 DNA: TGTGCCAGCAGTGCAGACAGGGGTTATGCTCTCGAGCAGTACTTC. Translated: CASSADRGYALEQYF.

This clone was counted only a few times. The chain couples TRBV30 to TRBJ2-7; TRBD1 agrees at 7 bases. The CDR3 sequence is 13 residues long. Germline CDR1 is GTSNPN and CDR2 is SVGIG (reference sequence). V lost 4 bases to trimming and J lost 7 bases; unmatched junction nucleotides: 10. The CDR3 is CAWTRDRVGEQYF. DNA of the CDR3: TGTGCCTGGACCCGAGACAGGGTGGGAGAGCAGTACTTC.